One sample yielded the 15 T cell receptor beta chains listed below, sequenced in a study of T cell changes during pregnancy in multiple sclerosis. Profiled with immunoSEQ multiplex PCR; TCRdb holds only in-frame clones, not every one. The data contain approximately 44,000 clones, roughly nine tenths of them seen just once; the ten biggest clones take up around 6.3%. The sample here was CD8+ T cells from peripheral blood mononuclear cells, taken in the third trimester of pregnancy. Receptors were obtained from a female donor with multiple sclerosis, enrolled in a pregnancy study.

This rearrangement joins TRBV19 to TRBJ1-3, with D tentatively TRBD1 (5 bases). This CDR3 region has 14 residues. Trimming removed 11 bases from V and 4 bases from J, with 18 bases in between. Germline CDR1 is LNHDA and CDR2 is SQIVND (reference sequence). CDR3 region: CAVKGKEKGNTIYF. CDR3 nucleotides: TGTGCCGTCAAGGGGAAAGAGAAAGGAAACACCATATATTTT.

This clone was seen once. The V call is TRBV13, the J call TRBJ2-7, with 8 bases lining up with TRBD2. The length of the CDR3 is 14 residues. Per the germline V gene, CDR1 is PRHDT and CDR2 is FYEKMQ (reference sequence). J lost 6 bases, V lost 4 bases, and 8 bases had no gene match. CDR3 DNA sequence: TGTGCCAGCAGCTCTAGCGGGCACCCTGCCGAGCAGTACTTC. This translates into CASSSSGHPAEQYF.

The sample holds one count of this clone. The rearrangement uses TRBV6-5 and TRBJ2-7; 9 nucleotides agree with TRBD2. This CDR3 region has 16 residues. J was trimmed by 2 bases and V by 2 bases; bases with no gene match: 7. Germline values: CDR1 MNHEY, CDR2 SVGAGI. The DNA of the CDR3 is TGTGCCAGCAGTTACGGTGAGGCTAGCGGGGCCTACGAGCAGTACTTC. It translates to CASSYGEASGAYEQYF.

Here the CDR3 reads CASSYGGGITDTQYF. CDR3 DNA sequence: TGTGCCAGCAGTTATGGGGGGGGGATCACAGATACGCAGTATTTT. This rearrangement joins TRBV6-6 to TRBJ2-3, with TRBD2 identical over 7 bases. CDR3 length equals 15 residues. The junction had 5 bases not matched to a gene; V was cut back by 3 bases and J by 2 bases. CDR1 and CDR2 from the germline V gene are MNHNY and SVGAGI (reference sequence).

This clone was recorded once. This chain joins TRBV2 and TRBJ2-1; the D gene is possibly TRBD1 (6 bases). The CDR3 spans 16 residues. Trimming took 4 bases from V and 0 from J, leaving 13 bases between them. Germline V gene lookup returns CDR1 SNHLY and CDR2 FYNNEI. The CDR3: CASSGGQGSSYNEQFF. The CDR3 coding sequence is TGTGCCAGCAGTGGGGGGCAGGGGAGCTCCTACAATGAGCAGTTCTTC. The full variable domain, in which reference TRBV2 and TRBJ2-1 provide the parts outside the CDR3, is EPEVTQTPSHQVTQMGQEVILRCVPISNHLYFYWYRQILGQKVEFLVSFYNNEISEKSEIFDDQFSVERPDGSNFTLKIRSTKLEDSAMYFCASSGGQGSSYNEQFFGPGTRLTVL.

V and J are TRBV6-6 and TRBJ2-2, with TRBD2 identical over 7 bases. CDR1 and CDR2 from the germline V gene are MNHNY and SVGAGI (reference sequence). The J segment lost 5 bases and the V segment lost 7 bases, leaving 10 bases of the junction unmatched. The CDR3 loop spans 15 amino acids. For the CDR3, the DNA is TGTGCCAGCATCGAACGTGGGGGAGGGACCGGGGAGCTGTTTTTT. Translation: CASIERGGGTGELFF.

The table lists this clone with a few counts. The chain links TRBV6-1 to TRBJ1-4; TRBD1 matches 10 bases. CDR1 MNHNS and CDR2 SASEGT come from the germline V gene. The V gene end was trimmed by 2 bases and the J gene end by 5 bases; junction bases not matched to a gene: 5. This CDR3 comprises 16 residues. This chain's CDR3 is CASSESVGQGNEKLFF. The CDR3, as DNA: TGTGCCAGCAGTGAATCGGTGGGACAGGGGAATGAAAAACTGTTTTTT.

The rearrangement joins TRBV19 to TRBJ1-2; 8 bases agree with TRBD1. The CDR3 runs 13 residues. J was trimmed by 3 bases and V by 6 bases; bases with no gene match: 3. CDR1 and CDR2 from the germline V gene are LNHDA and SQIVND (reference sequence). CDR3 region: CASSLTGDYGYTF. The CDR3 DNA is TGTGCCAGTAGCCTGACAGGGGACTATGGCTACACCTTC.

This rearrangement joins TRBV6-5 to TRBJ2-7, with D possibly being TRBD2 (5 bases). Trimming cost V 2 bases and J 5 bases, with 13 bases left between them. Germline loops: CDR1 MNHEY, CDR2 SVGAGI. CDR3 size: 14 residues. CDR3 bases: TGTGCCAGCAGTTACGGCGGGTACAGCGACGAGCAGTACTTC. This translates into CASSYGGYSDEQYF.

The gene calls are TRBV9 and TRBJ1-1; D may be TRBD1 (5 bases). With 0 bases removed from V and 0 bases from J, the gap between germline ends came to 12 bases. The CDR3 is 16 amino acids. Germline lookup yields CDR1 SGDLS and CDR2 YYNGEE. Written as DNA, the CDR3 is TGTGCCAGCAGCGTAGACCCTGGGGGGATGAACACTGAAGCTTTCTTT. Translated: CASSVDPGGMNTEAFF. Using reference TRBV9 and TRBJ1-1 for the parts outside the CDR3, the full variable domain is DSGVTQTPKHLITATGQRVTLRCSPRSGDLSVYWYQQSLDQGLQFLIQYYNGEERAKGNILERFSAQQFPDLHSELNLSSLELGDSALYFCASSVDPGGMNTEAFFGQGTRLTVV.

The rearrangement links TRBV7-9 to TRBJ2-2; D call uncertain. The CDR3 is 11 residues long. Germline values: CDR1 SEHNR, CDR2 FQNEAQ (reference sequence). V dropped 3 bases and J dropped 8 bases, with 4 bases sitting between them. The CDR3 loop is CASSFVGELFF. Written as DNA, the CDR3 is TGTGCCAGCAGCTTCGTAGGGGAGCTGTTTTTT.

The chain couples TRBV2 to TRBJ1-2; D not certain. Deletions cut 7 bases from V and 2 bases from J, with 14 bases between. CDR1 and CDR2 (germline): SNHLY, FYNNEI. CDR3 length: 14 residues. The chain's CDR3 is CASMVLGRNYGYTF. DNA of the CDR3: TGTGCCAGCATGGTTTTAGGCAGGAACTATGGCTACACCTTC.

V gene TRBV7-6 combines with J gene TRBJ1-3; no definite D call. V lost 5 bases to trimming and J lost 4 bases, with 6 bases between them. Per germline, CDR1 SGHVS and CDR2 FNYEAQ. This CDR3 spans 12 amino acids. The CDR3 DNA reads as TGTGCCAGCAGCCCCATCGGAAACACCATATATTTT. It encodes CASSPIGNTIYF. The variable domain in full, with the rest retrieved from reference TRBV7-6 and TRBJ1-3, is GAGVSQSPRYKVTKRGQDVALRCDPISGHVSLYWYRQALGQGPEFLTYFNYEAQQDKSGLPNDRFSAERPEGSISTLTIQRTEQRDSAMYRCASSPIGNTIYFGEGSWLTVV.

This clone appeared once. V usage is TRBV27 and J usage is TRBJ1-1; D not certain. V shed 6 bases and J shed 7 bases, with 12 bases lying between them. This CDR3 is built from 12 residues. Germline loops: CDR1 MNHEY, CDR2 SMNVEV (reference sequence). The CDR3 nucleotides are TGTGCCAGCAGGTGGGGAGGCGGTGAAGCTTTCTTT. Amino acid sequence: CASRWGGGEAFF.

The rearrangement links TRBV5-5 to TRBJ2-1; a weak D match, TRBD1 (6 bases). The CDR3 totals 14 residues. V shed 0 bases and J shed 8 bases, with 12 bases lying between them. Per germline, CDR1 SGHKS and CDR2 YYEKEE (reference sequence). This CDR3 is CASSLVGHEDEQFF. In DNA, the CDR3 is TGTGCCAGCAGCTTGGTGGGACATGAGGATGAGCAGTTCTTC.